This is a list of T cell receptor beta chains from one sample in a study of cytomegalovirus exposure and HLA in healthy donors. Data came from immunoSEQ multiplex PCR; TCRdb stores just in-frame clones and leaves some out. The sample holds some 140,000 clones, 60% to 85% seen once. The sample consisted of PBMCs. These receptors were collected from a man aged 18 to 30 in good health and CMV-seronegative. CDR3s include the opening cysteine and the closing phenylalanine or tryptophan. D genes are given only for firm matches. Size tells how often a clone was seen (once, few, many) or the class of an expanded clone, and some rows leave it out.

D gene	V gene	clone size	J gene	CDR3 DNA	CDR3 protein
.	TRBV7-6	.	TRBJ2-3	TGTGCCAGCAGCTTAGTAACTAGCACAGATACGCAGTATTTT	CASSLVTSTDTQYF
.	TRBV7-9	.	TRBJ1-1	TGTGCCAGCAGCTCCCTTACACGAAACACTGAAGCTTTCTTT	CASSSLTRNTEAFF
.	TRBV5-1	.	TRBJ1-2	TGCGCCAGCAGCGATCCCGACTTCTATGGCTACACCTTC	CASSDPDFYGYTF
.	TRBV5-1	.	TRBJ1-6	TGCGCCAGCAGCGGGGGAACAGGGAATTCACCCCTCCACTTT	CASSGGTGNSPLHF
TRBD2	TRBV7-2	.	TRBJ2-6	TGTGCCAGCAGCCTCCTGGGGGGGGGAGCTCTTCGAGGGTCCAACGTCCTGACTTTC	CASSLLGGGALRGSNVLTF
TRBD1	TRBV27	.	TRBJ1-1	TGTGCCAGCAGTTCGTGGGGACAGGGGATCACTGAAGCTTTCTTT	CASSSWGQGITEAFF
.	TRBV6-1	.	TRBJ2-3	TGTGCCAGCACACGTTCCTATTCGGATACGCAGTATTTT	CASTRSYSDTQYF
.	TRBV7-2	.	TRBJ1-1	TGTGCCAGCAGCTTAGAGAGGACAGCTGAAGCTTTCTTT	CASSLERTAEAFF
.	TRBV30	once	TRBJ1-1	TGTGCCTGGAGTACGGGGGGGAAGGCCACTGAAGCTTTCTTT	CAWSTGGKATEAFF
.	TRBV7-9	few	TRBJ1-1	TGTGCCAGCAGCCCCCGAGCGGGAGGGAACACTGAAGCTTTCTTT	CASSPRAGGNTEAFF
TRBD1	TRBV2	.	TRBJ1-2	TGTGCCAGCAGTTACAGGGGTGACTATGGCTACACCTTC	CASSYRGDYGYTF
TRBD1	TRBV2	.	TRBJ2-7	TGTGCCAGCAGTGAAATGGTACAGGGGGCCGAGCAGTACTTC	CASSEMVQGAEQYF
.	TRBV2	.	TRBJ1-3	TGTGCCAGCAGGAGAACCGGAAACACCATATATTTT	CASRRTGNTIYF
TRBD1	TRBV6-1	many	TRBJ1-5	TGTGCCAGCAGTCTCGACAGGGTCGGGAATCAGCCCCAGCATTTT	CASSLDRVGNQPQHF
TRBD1	TRBV5-1	.	TRBJ1-2	TGCGCCAGCAGCTCTACCGGGACAGGGTTTGATGGCTACACCTTC	CASSSTGTGFDGYTF
.	TRBV9	.	TRBJ2-1	TGTGCCAGCAGCCTAGTGGAGGAGCAGTTCTTC	CASSLVEEQFF
TRBD1	TRBV25-1	.	TRBJ2-7	TGTGCCAGCGCCCGAAACCCGGGACAGGGGCCTGACGAGCAGTACTTC	CASARNPGQGPDEQYF
TRBD1	TRBV30	.	TRBJ1-2	TGTGCCTGGAGTGATAACAGGGGGCGGGGCTACACCTTC	CAWSDNRGRGYTF
TRBD1	TRBV6-5	.	TRBJ1-2	TGTGCCAGCAGTACTCGGGACAGGGGCTATGGCTACACCTTC	CASSTRDRGYGYTF
.	TRBV6-5	.	TRBJ2-1	TGTGCCAGCAGTTCCAGGGCCTACAATGAGCAGTTCTTC	CASSSRAYNEQFF
TRBD1	TRBV29-1	.	TRBJ2-1	TGCAGCGTTCGGCCGGGACAGGGTATTGTGCAGTTCTTC	CSVRPGQGIVQFF
TRBD1	TRBV2	.	TRBJ2-7	TGTGCCAGCAGTGGTAGGGCGACAGGGGGGAGCTCCTACGAGCAGTACTTC	CASSGRATGGSSYEQYF
TRBD2	TRBV19	.	TRBJ2-3	TGTGCCAGTAATCCCACTAGCGCCTGGGGAACTAGCACAGATACGCAGTATTTT	CASNPTSAWGTSTDTQYF
TRBD1	TRBV6-5	.	TRBJ2-3	TGTGCCAGTTTTCAGACAGGGCGAGGAGATACGCAGTATTTT	CASFQTGRGDTQYF
TRBD1	TRBV7-9	.	TRBJ1-4	TGTTCCAGCAGCTCAATGGGGGACAGAAAACTGTTTTTT	CSSSSMGDRKLFF
TRBD2	TRBV9	.	TRBJ2-1	TGTGCCAGCAGCGCAACTAGCGGGGCCCTCCACAATGAGCAGTTCTTC	CASSATSGALHNEQFF
.	TRBV19	.	TRBJ2-1	TGTGCCAGTAGTATTGGGCACCCCTACAATGAGCAGTTCTTC	CASSIGHPYNEQFF
.	TRBV6-5	few	TRBJ1-1	TGTGCCAGCAGTCTGACTGCAAATGAAGCTTTCTTT	CASSLTANEAFF
.	TRBV27	.	TRBJ2-7	TGTGCCAGCAGTCCCCGTACCCTTTTGGCGGCCGAGCAGTACTTC	CASSPRTLLAAEQYF
.	TRBV6-6	.	TRBJ1-1	TGTGCCAGCAGTTACGTGGGACAAGGGACTGAAGCTTTCTTT	CASSYVGQGTEAFF
.	TRBV20-1	once	TRBJ1-1	TGCAGTGCCACTCAGAACACTGAAGCTTTCTTT	CSATQNTEAFF
TRBD1	TRBV9	.	TRBJ1-4	TGTGCCAGCAGCGGGTCCGGGACAGGAGGTGAAAAACTGTTTTTT	CASSGSGTGGEKLFF
.	TRBV6-5	few	TRBJ1-6	TGTGCCAGCAGTTACAGGGAGGGAAATTCACCCCTCCACTTT	CASSYREGNSPLHF
TRBD2	TRBV2	.	TRBJ2-2	TGTGCCAGCAGCGCTAGCGGGGCTAGCACCGGGGAGCTGTTTTTT	CASSASGASTGELFF
TRBD1	TRBV30	.	TRBJ1-2	TGTGCCTGGAGTGCCCTAACTTTTGACAGGGTACGGGGCTACACCTTC	CAWSALTFDRVRGYTF
TRBD1	TRBV5-8	.	TRBJ1-3	TGTGCCAGCAGACCCGACAGGGCGGCTGGAAACACCATATATTTT	CASRPDRAAGNTIYF
.	TRBV4-3	.	TRBJ1-5	TGCGCCAGCAGCCAAGATCACAGGGAGAATCAGCCCCAGCATTTT	CASSQDHRENQPQHF
TRBD1	TRBV30	.	TRBJ1-2	TGTGCCTGGAGTACAGGGGGGAGAGATGGCTACACCTTC	CAWSTGGRDGYTF
TRBD1	TRBV11-1	.	TRBJ1-5	TGTGCCAGCAGCCCGCCCGGGGACAGTTATAGCAATCAGCCCCAGCATTTT	CASSPPGDSYSNQPQHF
.	TRBV2	.	TRBJ1-6	TGTGCCAGCAGTAACGCCAGGGATAATTCACCCCTCCACTTT	CASSNARDNSPLHF
TRBD1	TRBV9	.	TRBJ2-2	TGTGCCAGCAGCGTAGTTACAGGGGCCCTCCCCGGGGAGCTGTTTTTT	CASSVVTGALPGELFF
.	TRBV5-1	.	TRBJ2-2	TGCGCCAGCAGCCTGGGCCTCCTCGGCGGGGAGCTGTTTTTT	CASSLGLLGGELFF
TRBD1	TRBV9	.	TRBJ1-3	TGTGCCAGCAGCGTAGAGGTGGGGCCTACAGGGGCGCGGGGAAACACCATATATTTT	CASSVEVGPTGARGNTIYF
TRBD1	TRBV27	.	TRBJ1-4	TGTGCCAGCAGTTTCCTCCGGACAGGGGGCGTGAATGAAAAACTGTTTTTT	CASSFLRTGGVNEKLFF
.	TRBV2	.	TRBJ1-2	TGTGCCAGCAACGGGTATGGCTACACCTTC	CASNGYGYTF
TRBD1	TRBV9	.	TRBJ1-2	TGTGCCAGCAGCGGTGACAGGGTAAACTATGGCTACACCTTC	CASSGDRVNYGYTF
.	TRBV27	few	TRBJ1-1	TGTGCCAGCACCCAGCCAGGGGACGCTGAAGCTTTCTTT	CASTQPGDAEAFF
.	TRBV6-6	.	TRBJ1-6	TGTGCCAGCAGTTACTCGGTGGGCCCCAATTCACCCCTCCACTTT	CASSYSVGPNSPLHF
.	TRBV5-4	.	TRBJ2-7	TGTGCCAGCAGCCTAGGACAAGACTACGAGCAGTACTTC	CASSLGQDYEQYF
TRBD1	TRBV6-1	.	TRBJ2-1	TGTGCCAGCAGGACAGGGGGCATTGAGCAGTTCTTC	CASRTGGIEQFF
TRBD1	TRBV7-2	.	TRBJ1-6	TGTGCCAGCAGCTCTACTCCGGGACAGTTTTCCCTCAATAATTCACCCCTCCACTTT	CASSSTPGQFSLNNSPLHF
.	TRBV28	.	TRBJ2-3	TGTGCCAGCAGCCCCGGGGGTTTGGGGTCTCCTAACACAGATACGCAGTATTTT	CASSPGGLGSPNTDTQYF
TRBD1	TRBV5-1	once	TRBJ2-1	TGCGCCAGCAGCAGGCGACAGGGAGCAAATGAGCAGTTCTTC	CASSRRQGANEQFF
.	TRBV7-8	.	TRBJ1-3	TGTGCCAGCAGCTTGGACAGCGCAACCACCTCTGGAAACACCATATATTTT	CASSLDSATTSGNTIYF
.	TRBV5-1	.	TRBJ1-4	TGCGCCAGCAGCTTGTACTCGCAGGAATCCTTTAATGAAAAACTGTTTTTT	CASSLYSQESFNEKLFF
TRBD2	TRBV5-6	.	TRBJ2-3	TGTGCCAGCAGCCCGGGACTAGCGGGGGGGCCGGGTATCACAGATACGCAGTATTTT	CASSPGLAGGPGITDTQYF
.	TRBV6-6	.	TRBJ2-5	TGTGCCAGCAGTTACTCGGAGGGAAAAGGAGAGACCCAGTACTTC	CASSYSEGKGETQYF